Below, 19 T cell receptor beta chains from the same sample are listed, as sequenced in a study of blood T cell repertoires in COVID-19. Data came from immunoSEQ multiplex PCR; TCRdb stores just in-frame clones and leaves some out. Counted here are approximately 300,000 clones, roughly 86% occurring once; the ten biggest clones make up about 1.6%. Sequenced material: peripheral blood. The receptors here all came from a woman aged 45-59 years with acute or convalescent COVID-19.

The chain joins TRBV30 to TRBJ2-7; 10 nucleotides line up with TRBD1. The CDR3 length is 15 residues. The ends lost 5 bases at V and 1 base at J; junction bases unmatched: 8. The germline V gene encodes CDR1 GTSNPN and CDR2 SVGIG (reference sequence). This chain's CDR3 is CAWSKGTGASYEQYF. The CDR3 nucleotides are TGTGCCTGGTCAAAGGGGACAGGGGCATCCTACGAGCAGTACTTC.

CDR3 sequence reads: CASSLVVGGGKWGYNEQFF. The DNA of the CDR3 is TGTGCCAGCAGCCTGGTGGTCGGGGGGGGCAAATGGGGTTACAATGAGCAGTTCTTC. This chain joins TRBV5-8 and TRBJ2-1; the match to TRBD2 covers 8 bases. V lost 4 bases, J lost 4 bases, and 19 bases stayed unmatched. CDR3 length: 19 residues. The germline V gene encodes CDR1 SGHTS and CDR2 YDEGEE. The full variable domain, rest sourced from reference TRBV5-8 and TRBJ2-1, is EAGVTQSPTHLIKTRGQQATLRCSPISGHTSVYWYQQALGLGLQFLLWYDEGEERNRGNFPPRFSGRQFPNYSSELNVNALELEDSALYLCASSLVVGGGKWGYNEQFFGPGTRLTVL.

This chain links TRBV5-1 with TRBJ1-4; possible D gene TRBD1, 6 bases. Germline CDR1 SGHRS, CDR2 YFSETQ. The CDR3 contains 15 residues. Trimming took off 4 bases at V and 7 bases at J, with 17 bases between the two ends. In DNA form, the CDR3 reads TGCGCCAGCAGCCAAACACAGGGTAGCTCTGAAAAACTGTTTTTT. This encodes CASSQTQGSSEKLFF.

The gene calls are TRBV11-2 and TRBJ1-3, with TRBD1 as a possible D gene (6 bases). V lost 1 base to trimming and J lost 16 bases, with 20 bases between them. Germline CDR1 SGHAT, CDR2 FQNNGV. The CDR3 runs 14 residues. The CDR3: CASSLGPTGTKTYF. DNA for the CDR3: TGTGCCAGCAGCTTAGGCCCGACAGGAACCAAAACTTATTTT. The full variable domain, in which reference TRBV11-2 and TRBJ1-3 provide the parts outside the CDR3, is EAGVAQSPRYKIIEKRQSVAFWCNPISGHATLYWYQQILGQGPKLLIQFQNNGVVDDSQLPKDRFSAERLKGVDSTLKIQPAKLEDSAVYLCASSLGPTGTKTYFGEGSWLTVV.

The chain has TRBV12-5 and TRBJ1-2, with D possibly matching TRBD1 (5 bases). V was shortened by 5 bases and J by 4 bases, with 14 bases between the two germline ends. Germline-derived CDR1 and CDR2 are LGHNT and FRNRAP. There are 14 residues in the CDR3. The chain's CDR3 is CASGPLDTFYGYTF. Here the CDR3 DNA reads TGTGCTAGTGGTCCCCTGGACACTTTCTATGGCTACACCTTC.

The chain carries TRBV11-2 and TRBJ1-1, with D uncertain. This CDR3 spans 14 amino acids. The germline V gene has CDR1 SGHAT and CDR2 FQNNGV. V was clipped by 5 bases and J by 3 bases, with 13 bases between them. CDR3 nucleotides: TGTGCCAGCAGCCCACCTGTCGGGTACACTGAAGCTTTCTTT. Translating it yields CASSPPVGYTEAFF.

The chain recombines TRBV7-2 with TRBJ1-2; tentatively, D is TRBD1 (6 bases). V was clipped by 0 bases and J by 4 bases, with 9 bases between them. In germline, CDR1 is SGHTA, CDR2 FQGNSA. The CDR3 has 14 residues. CDR3 protein: CASSLAGGLYGYTF. Written as DNA, the CDR3 is TGTGCCAGCAGCTTAGCGGGGGGGCTCTATGGCTACACCTTC.

The chain combines TRBV27 with TRBJ1-2; TRBD1 matches at 10 bases. The CDR3 sequence is 17 residues long. Looked up from germline, CDR1 is MNHEY and CDR2 is SMNVEV (reference sequence). J gave up 2 bases and V 8 bases, and 14 bases lay outside the gene matches. The CDR3 DNA is TGTGCCAGCGGGGACCGGGACAGGGGTCTAATCAACTATGGCTACACCTTC. Protein product: CASGDRDRGLINYGYTF.

This CDR3 is CASSLSARPNEQFF. The CDR3 DNA sequence: TGTGCCAGCAGTTTATCGGCTAGACCCAATGAGCAGTTCTTC. J is TRBJ2-1 and V is TRBV27, with no clear D. From germline, CDR1 is MNHEY and CDR2 SMNVEV (reference sequence). The CDR3 totals 14 residues. Trimming left V 0 bases short and J 6 bases short, with 9 bases between.

V usage is TRBV30 and J usage is TRBJ1-2; 7 bases map to TRBD1. The CDR3 sequence is 15 residues long. Germline lookup yields CDR1 GTSNPN and CDR2 SVGIG (reference sequence). J was trimmed by 8 bases and V by 0 bases; bases with no gene match: 12. The CDR3 here is CAWSVLDRQGGGYTF. The CDR3 nucleotides are TGTGCCTGGAGTGTACTGGATCGACAGGGTGGCGGCTACACCTTC.

This clone showed up just once. This sequence joins TRBV28 and TRBJ1-5; D is possibly TRBD1 (6 bases). V gave up 6 bases and J gave up 11 bases, with 23 bases separating them. This CDR3 is 15 amino acids long. The germline V gene encodes CDR1 MDHEN and CDR2 SYDVKM. Here the CDR3 DNA reads TGTGCCAGCAGCACAACAGGGAGCCCCCAGAGGACCCAGCATTTT. The encoded protein is CASSTTGSPQRTQHF.

V and J are TRBV7-9 and TRBJ1-3; D gene unclear. Per the germline V gene, CDR1 is SEHNR and CDR2 is FQNEAQ (reference sequence). The V and J ends lost 2 bases and 4 bases respectively, with 3 bases between them. This CDR3 contains 12 residues. As DNA, the CDR3 is TGTGCCAGCAGCTTACTCGGAAACACCATATATTTT. It is translated as CASSLLGNTIYF.

The V call is TRBV12-3 or TRBV12-4, the J call TRBJ2-3; 8 positions match TRBD2. This CDR3 comprises 13 residues. Trimming took 6 bases from V and 6 from J; bases not matched to a gene: 5. CDR3 sequence: CASSLLAGDTQYF. Here the CDR3 DNA reads TGTGCCAGCAGCCTATTAGCGGGGGATACGCAGTATTTT.

This clone was detected only once. This chain links TRBV5-1 with TRBJ2-3, with TRBD2 matching over 8 bases. Germline CDR1 and CDR2: SGHRS and YFSETQ. V shed 4 bases, J shed 2 bases, and the junction held 6 bases outside the gene matches. The CDR3 runs to 15 residues. The CDR3 sequence is CASSLGTRITDTQYF. CDR3 nucleotide sequence: TGCGCCAGCAGCCTCGGGACTAGGATCACAGATACGCAGTATTTT.

The table lists this clone with a count of one. CDR3 sequence reads: CATSPSGAYEQYF. CDR3 coding DNA: TGTGCCACCAGCCCATCAGGGGCCTACGAGCAGTACTTC. This rearrangement joins TRBV24-1 to TRBJ2-7; tentatively, D is TRBD1 (6 bases). Germline V CDR1 and CDR2: KGHDR, SFDVKD. The CDR3 is 13 residues long. With 7 bases removed from V and 2 bases from J, the gap between germline ends came to 11 bases.

V and J are TRBV6-2 or TRBV6-3 and TRBJ1-5, with a weak D call TRBD1 (6 bases). The CDR3 runs to 12 residues. CDR1 and CDR2 from the germline V gene are MNHEY and SVGEGT. V lost 2 bases and J lost 9, with 8 bases in between. CDR3 residues: CASSYGRGPQHF. The CDR3 DNA reads as TGTGCCAGCAGTTACGGCAGGGGGCCCCAGCATTTT.

The V gene is TRBV27, the J gene TRBJ1-6, with 9 bases identical to TRBD1. Per the germline V gene, CDR1 is MNHEY and CDR2 is SMNVEV (reference sequence). Unmatched junction bases numbered 7, after V lost 5 bases and J lost 8 bases. CDR3 length equals 15 residues. The CDR3 reads CASSDGTGMYSPLHF. CDR3 coding DNA: TGTGCCAGCAGTGACGGGACAGGGATGTATTCACCCCTCCACTTT.

This sequence joins TRBV5-1 and TRBJ2-5; D not certain. Trimming pared 0 bases from V and 9 bases from J, leaving 9 bases between. Germline lookup yields CDR1 SGHRS and CDR2 YFSETQ. The CDR3 has 12 residues. The CDR3 protein is CASSLGSRAQYF. The CDR3 coding sequence is TGCGCCAGCAGCTTGGGAAGTCGGGCCCAGTACTTC.

This chain joins TRBV7-2 and TRBJ1-2; 9 nucleotides align to TRBD1. Trimming cost V 5 bases and J 3 bases; bases outside gene matches: 4. The CDR3 runs 14 residues. Germline lookup yields CDR1 SGHTA and CDR2 FQGNSA. In nucleotides, the CDR3 is TGTGCCAGCAGCCTACGGACAGGGGACTATGGCTACACCTTC. Translated: CASSLRTGDYGYTF. The full variable domain, with the rest looked up from reference TRBV7-2 and TRBJ1-2, is GAGVSQSPSNKVTEKGKDVELRCDPISGHTALYWYRQSLGQGLEFLIYFQGNSAPDKSGLPSDRFSAERTGGSVSTLTIQRTQQEDSAVYLCASSLRTGDYGYTFGSGTRLTVV.